These T cell receptor beta chains were read from a single sample in a study of OX40 agonist ivuxolimab in advanced cancers. Data came from immunoSEQ multiplex PCR; TCRdb stores just in-frame clones and leaves some out. The sample includes approximately 70,000 clones, 94% of them seen just once. This material consisted of CD4+ or CD8+ T cells sorted from blood, taken in a trial of the OX40 agonist ivuxolimab. The origin of the receptors is an adult with an advanced solid tumor such as melanoma, head and neck, liver or kidney cancer. Both conserved end residues are part of each CDR3. A D gene is named only where the DNA matches it firmly. Size values are once, few and many counts, or a class for expanded clones, and some rows have none.

>NA|NA|TRBJ1-5|TRBV15
TGTGCCACCAGCAGTCGAGGGTCCTCTACAGGCAATCAGCCCCAGCATTTT
CATSSRGSSTGNQPQHF
>NA|TRBD2|TRBJ2-7|TRBV7-9
TGTGCCAGCAGCCCTAGCGGGTACGAGCAGTACTTC
CASSPSGYEQYF
>NA|NA|TRBJ2-7|TRBV7-9
TGTGCCAGCGGCAAAAGCTCCTACGAGCAGTACTTC
CASGKSSYEQYF
>NA|TRBD1|TRBJ2-5|TRBV7-9
TGTGCCAGCAGCTCTACAGGGGGCCTTGGGGAGACCCAGTACTTC
CASSSTGGLGETQYF
>NA|TRBD1|TRBJ1-2|TRBV5-6
TGTGCCAGCTTCCTTTGGACAGGCAACTATGGCTACACCTTC
CASFLWTGNYGYTF
>NA|TRBD1|TRBJ1-1|TRBV28
TGTGCCAGCAGGAACGACAGGGCCCCTGAAGCTTTCTTT
CASRNDRAPEAFF
>NA|TRBD2|TRBJ2-1|TRBV5-1
TGCGCCAGCAGCGGGGCTCTAGCGGGAGGGCCGTGGTATAATGAGCAGTTCTTC
CASSGALAGGPWYNEQFF
>NA|NA|TRBJ2-3|TRBV6-1
TGTGCCAGCCCGGCTAGCGTTAGCACAGATACGCAGTATTTT
CASPASVSTDTQYF
>NA|TRBD2|TRBJ2-7|TRBV28
TGTGCCAGCAGTTTGGGCGGGAGGTCCTACGAGCAGTACTTC
CASSLGGRSYEQYF
>once|NA|TRBJ2-7|TRBV9
TGTGCCAGCAGCGCTAGCTCCTACGAGCAGTACTTC
CASSASSYEQYF
>NA|TRBD1|TRBJ2-7|TRBV7-9
TGTGCCAGCAGCTCCGGACAGGGGCCCACCTACGAGCAGTACTTC
CASSSGQGPTYEQYF
>NA|NA|TRBJ2-7|TRBV5-1
TGCGCCAGCAGCTTGGGGGCAGGAGCCTACGAGCAGTACTTC
CASSLGAGAYEQYF
>once|NA|TRBJ2-3|TRBV13
TGTGCCAGCAGCTCCCGTCCTGCTCCAGATACGCAGTATTTT
CASSSRPAPDTQYF
>NA|TRBD2|TRBJ2-7|TRBV28
TGTGCCAGCACCCCGGTGGTCAACCGGGCGGGAGAGCTCGAGCAGTACTTC
CASTPVVNRAGELEQYF
>NA|NA|TRBJ1-1|TRBV5-5
TGTGCCAGCAGCTTGGCCCGACAGAGGGACACTGAAGCTTTCTTT
CASSLARQRDTEAFF
>NA|NA|TRBJ2-7|TRBV10-1
TGCGCCAGCAGTGTAGGGGGTCAATACGAGCAGTACTTC
CASSVGGQYEQYF
>NA|NA|TRBJ2-7|TRBV7-8
TGTGCCAGCAGCCGCTCTTCGGCCTACGAGCAGTACTTC
CASSRSSAYEQYF
>NA|TRBD2|TRBJ2-2|TRBV7-9
TGTGCCAGCAGCCCACGGGGGGTGGCGGGACCGAACACCGGGGAGCTGTTTTTT
CASSPRGVAGPNTGELFF
>NA|NA|TRBJ1-1|TRBV5-4
TGTGCCACCACCGGACGGGTGAACACTGAAGCTTTCTTT
CATTGRVNTEAFF
>NA|NA|TRBJ2-5|TRBV28
TGTGCCAGCATCCACGCAGGACTGAGTCAAGAGACCCAGTACTTC
CASIHAGLSQETQYF
>NA|NA|TRBJ1-6|TRBV4-1
TGCGCCAGCAGCCAGGCCACAGGGAGATCACCCCTCCACTTT
CASSQATGRSPLHF
>NA|TRBD1|TRBJ2-2|TRBV6-5
TGTGCCAGCACCACGGGACAGGGGAACACCGGGGAGCTGTTTTTT
CASTTGQGNTGELFF
>NA|TRBD2|TRBJ2-5|TRBV9
TGTGCCAGCAGCGAGAAACCCCGGGGGGTCCAAGAGACCCAGTACTTC
CASSEKPRGVQETQYF
>NA|NA|TRBJ1-1|TRBV6-1
TGTGCCAGCAGTGAAAGGAGAATGAGGACAACGGTGGAGGACACTGAAGCTTTCTTT
CASSERRMRTTVEDTEAFF
>NA|NA|TRBJ2-3|TRBV5-6
TGTGCCAGCTCGGCGGATACTAGCACAGATACGCAGTATTTT
CASSADTSTDTQYF
>NA|TRBD1|TRBJ1-6|TRBV9
TGTGCCAGCAGCGTAGGTCGGGACAGGGCATATAATTCACCCCTCCACTTT
CASSVGRDRAYNSPLHF
>NA|NA|TRBJ2-1|TRBV28
TGTGCCAGTAAATCGCCCCCCGGGGAGGATGAGCAGTTCTTC
CASKSPPGEDEQFF